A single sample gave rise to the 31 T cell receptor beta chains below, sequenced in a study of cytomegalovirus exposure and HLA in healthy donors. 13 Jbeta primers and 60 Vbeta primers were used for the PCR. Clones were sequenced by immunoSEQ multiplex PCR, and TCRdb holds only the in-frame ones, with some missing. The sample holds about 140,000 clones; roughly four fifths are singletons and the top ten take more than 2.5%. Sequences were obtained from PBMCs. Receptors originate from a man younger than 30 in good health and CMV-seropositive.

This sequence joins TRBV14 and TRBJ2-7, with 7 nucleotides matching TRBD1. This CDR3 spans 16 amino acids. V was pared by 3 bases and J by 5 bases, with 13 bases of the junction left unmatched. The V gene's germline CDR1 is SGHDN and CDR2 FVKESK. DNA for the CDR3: TGTGCCAGCAGCCATAGACAGGGATGGGTGGAAAACGAGCAGTACTTC. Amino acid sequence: CASSHRQGWVENEQYF.

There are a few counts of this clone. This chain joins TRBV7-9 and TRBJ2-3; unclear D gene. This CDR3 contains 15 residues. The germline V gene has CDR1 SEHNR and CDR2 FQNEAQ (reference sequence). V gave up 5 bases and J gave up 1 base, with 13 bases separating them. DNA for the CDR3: TGTGCCAGCAGCCCAAATTCGGGTGGCACAGATACGCAGTATTTT. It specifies CASSPNSGGTDTQYF.

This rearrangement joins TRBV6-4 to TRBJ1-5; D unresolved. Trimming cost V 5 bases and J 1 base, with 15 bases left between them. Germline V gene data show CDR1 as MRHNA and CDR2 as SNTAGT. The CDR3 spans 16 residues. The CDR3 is CASSCRQKCSNQPQHF. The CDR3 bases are TGTGCCAGCAGTTGCCGACAAAAATGCAGCAATCAGCCCCAGCATTTT.

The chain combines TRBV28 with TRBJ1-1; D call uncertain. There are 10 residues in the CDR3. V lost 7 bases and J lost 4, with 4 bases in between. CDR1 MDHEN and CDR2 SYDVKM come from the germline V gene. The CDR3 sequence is CASKRTEAFF. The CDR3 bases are TGTGCCAGCAAGCGCACTGAAGCTTTCTTT.

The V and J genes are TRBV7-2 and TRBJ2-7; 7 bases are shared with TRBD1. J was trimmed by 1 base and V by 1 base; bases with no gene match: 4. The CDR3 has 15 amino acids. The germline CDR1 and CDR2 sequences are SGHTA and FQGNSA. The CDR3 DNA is TGTGCCAGCAGCTTAGGGACAGGAGCTTCCTACGAGCAGTACTTC. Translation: CASSLGTGASYEQYF.

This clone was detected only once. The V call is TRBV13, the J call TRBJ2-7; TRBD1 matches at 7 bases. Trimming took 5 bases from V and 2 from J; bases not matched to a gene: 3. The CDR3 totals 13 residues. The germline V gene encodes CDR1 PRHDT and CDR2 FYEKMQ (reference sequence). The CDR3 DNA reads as TGTGCCAGCAGCCCTGACAGGGCCTACGAGCAGTACTTC. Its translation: CASSPDRAYEQYF.

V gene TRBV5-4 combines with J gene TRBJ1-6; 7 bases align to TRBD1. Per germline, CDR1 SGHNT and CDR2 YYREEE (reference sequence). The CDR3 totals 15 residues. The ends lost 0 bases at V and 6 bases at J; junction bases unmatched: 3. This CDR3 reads CASSLEQGTNSPLHF. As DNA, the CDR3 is TGTGCCAGCAGCTTGGAACAGGGGACTAATTCACCCCTCCACTTT.

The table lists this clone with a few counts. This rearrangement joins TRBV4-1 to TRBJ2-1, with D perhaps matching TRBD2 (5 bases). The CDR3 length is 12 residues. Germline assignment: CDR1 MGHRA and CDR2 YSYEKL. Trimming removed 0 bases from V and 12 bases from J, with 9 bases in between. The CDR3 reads CASSQDLGGQFF. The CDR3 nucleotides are TGCGCCAGCAGCCAAGATCTAGGAGGGCAGTTCTTC.

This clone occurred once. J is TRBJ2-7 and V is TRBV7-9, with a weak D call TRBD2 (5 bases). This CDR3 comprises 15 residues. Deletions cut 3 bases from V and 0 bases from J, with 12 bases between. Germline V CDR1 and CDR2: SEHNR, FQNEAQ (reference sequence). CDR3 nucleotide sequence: TGTGCCAGCAGCTTTTTTGGGGAGACCTCCTACGAGCAGTACTTC. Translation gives CASSFFGETSYEQYF.

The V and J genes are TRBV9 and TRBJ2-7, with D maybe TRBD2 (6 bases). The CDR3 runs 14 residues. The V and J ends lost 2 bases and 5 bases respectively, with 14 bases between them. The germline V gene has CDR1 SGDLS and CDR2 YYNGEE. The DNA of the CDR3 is TGTGCCAGCAGCGTTGAGGAGGGTACTAACGAGCAGTACTTC. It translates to CASSVEEGTNEQYF.

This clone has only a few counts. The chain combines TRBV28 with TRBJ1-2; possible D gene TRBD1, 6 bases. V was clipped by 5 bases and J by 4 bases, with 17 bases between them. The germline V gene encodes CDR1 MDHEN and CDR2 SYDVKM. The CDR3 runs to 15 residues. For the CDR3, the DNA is TGTGCCAGCAGTCGCCCCGGACAGATTTTCTATGGCTACACCTTC. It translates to CASSRPGQIFYGYTF.

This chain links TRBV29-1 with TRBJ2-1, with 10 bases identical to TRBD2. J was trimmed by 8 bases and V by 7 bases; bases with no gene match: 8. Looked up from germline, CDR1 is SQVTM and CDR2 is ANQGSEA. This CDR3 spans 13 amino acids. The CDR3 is CSADSGRADEQFF. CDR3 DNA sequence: TGCAGCGCCGACAGCGGGAGGGCGGATGAGCAGTTCTTC.

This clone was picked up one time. The CDR3 spells CAIQTGTNYGYTF. As DNA, the CDR3 is TGTGCCATCCAAACTGGGACAAACTATGGCTACACCTTC. The gene calls are TRBV28 and TRBJ1-2, with a weak D call TRBD1 (6 bases). The germline gives CDR1 MDHEN, CDR2 SYDVKM. This CDR3 spans 13 amino acids. The V and J ends lost 10 bases and 2 bases respectively, with 14 bases between them.

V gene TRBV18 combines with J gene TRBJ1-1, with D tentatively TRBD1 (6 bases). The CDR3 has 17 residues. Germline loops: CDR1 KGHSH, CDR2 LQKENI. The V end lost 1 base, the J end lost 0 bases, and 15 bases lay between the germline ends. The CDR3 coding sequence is TGTGCCAGCTCACCACGTTACCTGGGGGCGATGAACACTGAAGCTTTCTTT. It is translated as CASSPRYLGAMNTEAFF.

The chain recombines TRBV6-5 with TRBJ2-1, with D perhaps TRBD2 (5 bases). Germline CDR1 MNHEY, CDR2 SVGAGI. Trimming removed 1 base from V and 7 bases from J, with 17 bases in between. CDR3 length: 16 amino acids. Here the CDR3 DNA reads TGTGCCAGCAGTTACTTCTCCGGGATTCAGCGAAATGAGCAGTTCTTC. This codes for CASSYFSGIQRNEQFF.

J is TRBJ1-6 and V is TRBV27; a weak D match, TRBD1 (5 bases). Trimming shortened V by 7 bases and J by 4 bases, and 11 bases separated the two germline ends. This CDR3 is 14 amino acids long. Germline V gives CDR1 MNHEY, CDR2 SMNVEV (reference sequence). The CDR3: CASKMSGYNSPLHF. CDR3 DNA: TGTGCCAGCAAAATGTCAGGGTATAATTCACCCCTCCACTTT.

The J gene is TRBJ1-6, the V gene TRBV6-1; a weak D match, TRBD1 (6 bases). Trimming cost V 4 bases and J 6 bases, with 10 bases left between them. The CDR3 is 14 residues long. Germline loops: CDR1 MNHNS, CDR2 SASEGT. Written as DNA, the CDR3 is TGTGCCAGCAGTGGTGACAGGACTAATTCACCCCTCCACTTT. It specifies CASSGDRTNSPLHF.

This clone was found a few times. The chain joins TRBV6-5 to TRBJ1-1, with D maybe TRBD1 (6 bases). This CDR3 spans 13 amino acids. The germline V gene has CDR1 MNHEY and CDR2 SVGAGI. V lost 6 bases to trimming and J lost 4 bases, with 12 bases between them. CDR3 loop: CASSGDKGTEAFF. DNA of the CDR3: TGTGCCAGCAGCGGGGACAAGGGCACTGAAGCTTTCTTT.

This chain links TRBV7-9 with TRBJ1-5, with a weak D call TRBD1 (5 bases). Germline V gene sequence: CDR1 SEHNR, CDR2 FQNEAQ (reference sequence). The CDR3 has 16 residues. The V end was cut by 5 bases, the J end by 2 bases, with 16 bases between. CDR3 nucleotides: TGTGCCAGCAGCGACTTCGGGGGGAACGGCAATCAGCCCCAGCATTTT. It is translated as CASSDFGGNGNQPQHF.

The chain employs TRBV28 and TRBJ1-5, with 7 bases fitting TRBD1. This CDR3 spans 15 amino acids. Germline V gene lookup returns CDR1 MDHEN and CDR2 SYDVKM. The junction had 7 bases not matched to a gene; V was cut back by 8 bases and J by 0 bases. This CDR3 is CASLNAGGSNQPQHF. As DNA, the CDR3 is TGTGCCAGCCTAAATGCAGGGGGTAGCAATCAGCCCCAGCATTTT.

The DNA of the CDR3 is TGTGCCAGCAGCTCGACAGGGAAGGACACAGATACGCAGTATTTT. It translates to CASSSTGKDTDTQYF. The chain has TRBV5-6 and TRBJ2-3; 7 bases agree with TRBD1. The CDR3 is 15 amino acids. Germline CDR1 SGHDT, CDR2 YYEEEE. J was trimmed by 2 bases and V by 3 bases; bases with no gene match: 6.

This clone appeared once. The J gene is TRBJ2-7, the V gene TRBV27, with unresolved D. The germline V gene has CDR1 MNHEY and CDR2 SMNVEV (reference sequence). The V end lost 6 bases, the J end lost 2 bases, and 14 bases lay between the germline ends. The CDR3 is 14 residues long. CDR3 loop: CASSPRGATYEQYF. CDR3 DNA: TGTGCCAGCAGCCCCCGTGGAGCTACCTACGAGCAGTACTTC.

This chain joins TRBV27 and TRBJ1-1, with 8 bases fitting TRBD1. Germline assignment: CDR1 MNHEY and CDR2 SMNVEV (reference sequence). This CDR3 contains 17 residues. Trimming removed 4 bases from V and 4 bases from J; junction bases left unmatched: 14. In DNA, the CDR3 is TGTGCCAGCAGTTACTCGAACCTCAGGGGGCCGGGCACTGAAGCTTTCTTT. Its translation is CASSYSNLRGPGTEAFF.

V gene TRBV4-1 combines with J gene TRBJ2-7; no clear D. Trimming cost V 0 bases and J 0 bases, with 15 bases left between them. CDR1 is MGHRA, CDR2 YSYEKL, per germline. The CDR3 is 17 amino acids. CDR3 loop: CASSQDREAPISYEQYF. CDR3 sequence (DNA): TGCGCCAGCAGCCAAGATCGCGAAGCGCCGATCTCCTACGAGCAGTACTTC.

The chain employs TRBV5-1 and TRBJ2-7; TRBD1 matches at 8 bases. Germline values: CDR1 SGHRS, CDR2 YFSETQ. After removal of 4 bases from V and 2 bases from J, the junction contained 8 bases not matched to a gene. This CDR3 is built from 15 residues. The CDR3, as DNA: TGCGCCAGCAGCCCACAGGGGGTAGGGACCTACGAGCAGTACTTC. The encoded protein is CASSPQGVGTYEQYF.

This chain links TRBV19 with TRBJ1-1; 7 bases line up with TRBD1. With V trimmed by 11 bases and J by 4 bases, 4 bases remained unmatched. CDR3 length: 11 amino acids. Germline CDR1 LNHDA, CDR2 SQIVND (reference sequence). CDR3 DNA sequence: TGTGCCGCCACAGGGGCCACTGAAGCTTTCTTT. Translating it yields CAATGATEAFF.

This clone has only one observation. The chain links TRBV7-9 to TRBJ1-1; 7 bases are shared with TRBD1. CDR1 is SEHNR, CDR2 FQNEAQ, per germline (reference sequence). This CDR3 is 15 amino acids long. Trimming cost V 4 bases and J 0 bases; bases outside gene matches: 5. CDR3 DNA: TGTGCCAGCAGCTCACGGGACAGCTTGAACACTGAAGCTTTCTTT. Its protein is CASSSRDSLNTEAFF. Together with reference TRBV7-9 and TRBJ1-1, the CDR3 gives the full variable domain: DTGVSQNPRHKITKRGQNVTFRCDPISEHNRLYWYRQTLGQGPEFLTYFQNEAQLEKSRLLSDRFSAERPKGSFSTLEIQRTEQGDSAMYLCASSSRDSLNTEAFFGQGTRLTVV.

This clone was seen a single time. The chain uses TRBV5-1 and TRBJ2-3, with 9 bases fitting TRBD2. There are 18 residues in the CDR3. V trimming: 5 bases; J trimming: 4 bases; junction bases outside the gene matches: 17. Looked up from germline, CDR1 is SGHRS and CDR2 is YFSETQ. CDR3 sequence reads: CASRRRGLATGVPDTQYF. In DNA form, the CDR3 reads TGCGCCAGCAGGAGGAGAGGACTAGCGACCGGGGTCCCAGATACGCAGTATTTT.

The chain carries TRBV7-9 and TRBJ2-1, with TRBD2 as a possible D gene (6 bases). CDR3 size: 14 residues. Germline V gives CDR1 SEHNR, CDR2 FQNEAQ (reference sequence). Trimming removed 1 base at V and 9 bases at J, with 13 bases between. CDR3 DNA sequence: TGTGCCAGCAGCTTAGGAGTGGAGGGCTTTGAGCAGTTCTTC. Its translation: CASSLGVEGFEQFF.

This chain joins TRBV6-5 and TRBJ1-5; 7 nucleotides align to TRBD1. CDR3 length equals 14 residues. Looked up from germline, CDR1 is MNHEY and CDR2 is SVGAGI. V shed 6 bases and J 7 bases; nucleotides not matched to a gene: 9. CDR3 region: CASRRGDRGQPQHF. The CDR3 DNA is TGTGCCAGCAGGAGAGGGGACAGAGGGCAGCCCCAGCATTTT.

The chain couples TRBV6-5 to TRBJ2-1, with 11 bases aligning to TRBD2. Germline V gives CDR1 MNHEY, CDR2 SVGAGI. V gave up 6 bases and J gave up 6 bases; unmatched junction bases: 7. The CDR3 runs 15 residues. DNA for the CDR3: TGTGCCAGCAGACCACTAGCGGGAGAGCTCAATGAGCAGTTCTTC. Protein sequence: CASRPLAGELNEQFF.